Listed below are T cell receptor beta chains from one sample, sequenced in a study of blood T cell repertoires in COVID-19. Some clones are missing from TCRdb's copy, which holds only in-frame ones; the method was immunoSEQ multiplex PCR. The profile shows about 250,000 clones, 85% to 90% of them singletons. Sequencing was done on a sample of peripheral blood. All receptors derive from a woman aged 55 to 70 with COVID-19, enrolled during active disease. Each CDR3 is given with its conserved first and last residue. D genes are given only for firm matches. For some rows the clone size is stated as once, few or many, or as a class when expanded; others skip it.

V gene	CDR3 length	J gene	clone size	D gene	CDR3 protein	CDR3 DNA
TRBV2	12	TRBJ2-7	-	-	CASSTTAYEQYF	TGTGCCAGCAGCACCACGGCCTACGAGCAGTACTTC
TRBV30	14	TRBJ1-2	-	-	CAWSYARGAGGYTF	TGTGCCTGGAGTTATGCACGGGGGGCGGGAGGCTACACCTTC
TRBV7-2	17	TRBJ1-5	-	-	CASSVGFTGTYNQPQHF	TGTGCCAGCAGCGTCGGATTCACCGGGACATACAATCAGCCCCAGCATTTT
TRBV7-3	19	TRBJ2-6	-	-	CASSPSPPGPFSGANVLTF	TGTGCCAGCAGCCCGTCCCCCCCTGGGCCATTCTCTGGGGCCAACGTCCTGACTTTC
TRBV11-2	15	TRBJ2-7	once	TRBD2	CASSSGTKRSYEQYF	TGTGCCAGCAGCTCCGGGACTAAACGCTCCTACGAGCAGTACTTC
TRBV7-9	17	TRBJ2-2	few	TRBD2	CASSYPAGGVNTGELFF	TGTGCCAGCAGCTACCCGGCCGGGGGGGTGAACACCGGGGAGCTGTTTTTT
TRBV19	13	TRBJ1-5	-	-	CASSRGGYQPQHF	TGTGCCAGTAGTCGCGGAGGATATCAGCCCCAGCATTTT
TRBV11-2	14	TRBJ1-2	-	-	CASSSSAGRYGYTF	TGTGCCAGCAGCTCCTCCGCAGGGCGCTATGGCTACACCTTC
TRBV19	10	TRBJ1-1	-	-	CASSSILAFF	TGTGCCAGTAGTTCTATATTGGCTTTCTTT
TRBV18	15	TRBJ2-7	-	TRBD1	CASSLNTGGFNEQYF	TGTGCCAGCTCGCTTAATACAGGGGGGTTTAACGAGCAGTACTTC
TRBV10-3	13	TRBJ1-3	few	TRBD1	CASGQGALNTIYF	TGTGCCAGCGGACAGGGGGCTTTAAACACCATATATTTT
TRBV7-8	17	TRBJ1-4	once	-	CASSLLEGTNPNEKLFF	TGTGCCAGCAGCTTATTGGAGGGTACCAACCCTAATGAAAAACTGTTTTTT
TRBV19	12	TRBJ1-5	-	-	CASRSGDQPQHF	TGTGCCAGTAGATCAGGGGATCAGCCCCAGCATTTT
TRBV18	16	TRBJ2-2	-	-	CASSPPQIANTGELFF	TGTGCCAGCTCACCCCCCCAGATCGCGAACACCGGGGAGCTGTTTTTT
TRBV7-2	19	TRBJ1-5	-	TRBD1	CASSLQVRTGAYSNQPQHF	TGTGCCAGCAGCTTGCAGGTGAGGACAGGCGCTTATAGCAATCAGCCCCAGCATTTT
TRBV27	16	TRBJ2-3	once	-	CASSEVPGVGTDTQYF	TGTGCCAGCAGTGAGGTACCGGGGGTAGGCACAGATACGCAGTATTTT
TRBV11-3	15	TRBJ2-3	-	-	CASSPSGLVTDTQYF	TGTGCCAGCAGCCCCTCGGGACTGGTCACAGATACGCAGTATTTT
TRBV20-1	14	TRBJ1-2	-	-	CSASSGAGADGYTF	TGCAGTGCTAGTTCGGGTGCGGGGGCTGACGGCTACACCTTC
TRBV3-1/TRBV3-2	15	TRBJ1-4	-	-	CASSSGETLNEKLFF	TGTGCCAGCAGCTCAGGGGAGACTTTAAATGAAAAACTGTTTTTT
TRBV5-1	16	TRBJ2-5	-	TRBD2	CASSLAVSGGQETQYF	TGCGCCAGCAGCTTGGCCGTTAGCGGGGGGCAAGAGACCCAGTACTTC
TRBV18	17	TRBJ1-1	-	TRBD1	CASSPIGQGYVGTEAFF	TGTGCCAGCTCACCGATAGGACAGGGTTATGTAGGCACTGAAGCTTTCTTT
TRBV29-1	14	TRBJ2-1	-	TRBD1	CSVETGGVYNEQFF	TGCAGCGTTGAAACAGGGGGCGTCTACAATGAGCAGTTCTTC
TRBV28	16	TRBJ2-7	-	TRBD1	CASSLNRDRAPGEQYF	TGTGCCAGCAGTTTGAATAGGGACAGGGCTCCTGGAGAGCAGTACTTC
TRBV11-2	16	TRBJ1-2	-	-	CASRTAKGVGPYGYTF	TGTGCCAGCAGGACGGCCAAGGGGGTGGGCCCCTATGGCTACACCTTC
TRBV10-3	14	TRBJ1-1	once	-	CAISESTGNTEAFF	TGTGCCATCAGTGAGTCGACGGGGAACACTGAAGCTTTCTTT
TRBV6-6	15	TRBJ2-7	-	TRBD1	CASTDTGTGGYEQYF	TGTGCCAGCACCGACACCGGGACAGGGGGCTACGAGCAGTACTTC
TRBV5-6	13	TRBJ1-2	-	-	CASSLGARDGYTF	TGTGCCAGCAGCTTGGGAGCGAGGGATGGCTACACCTTC
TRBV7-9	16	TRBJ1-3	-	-	CASSPQDRRSGNTIYF	TGTGCCAGCAGCCCACAGGACCGGCGCTCTGGAAACACCATATATTTT
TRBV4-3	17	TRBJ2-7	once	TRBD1	CASSQALPRDRAHEQYF	TGCGCCAGCAGCCAGGCCCTTCCCCGGGACAGGGCCCACGAGCAGTACTTC
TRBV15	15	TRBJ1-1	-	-	CATSRDRRGNTEAFF	TGTGCCACCAGCAGAGATCGCCGGGGGAACACTGAAGCTTTCTTT
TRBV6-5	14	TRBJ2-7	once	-	CASSYSASGFEQYF	TGTGCCAGCAGTTACTCGGCCTCAGGGTTCGAGCAGTACTTC
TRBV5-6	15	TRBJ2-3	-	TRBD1	CASRWIGQDVDTQYF	TGTGCCAGCCGCTGGATTGGACAGGACGTAGATACGCAGTATTTT
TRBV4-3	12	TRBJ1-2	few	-	CASSQGGTGYTF	TGCGCCAGCAGCCAAGGCGGCACCGGCTACACCTTC
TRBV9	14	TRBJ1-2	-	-	CASSVGSGNYGYTF	TGTGCCAGCAGCGTAGGGTCGGGGAACTATGGCTACACCTTC
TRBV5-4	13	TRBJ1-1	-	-	CASSVTGPTEAFF	TGTGCCAGCAGCGTCACAGGGCCCACTGAAGCTTTCTTT
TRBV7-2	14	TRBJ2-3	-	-	CASSSRTSTDTQYF	TGTGCCAGCAGCTCGAGGACTAGCACAGATACGCAGTATTTT
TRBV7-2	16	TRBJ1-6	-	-	CASSLEGGALDSPLHF	TGTGCCAGCAGCTTAGAGGGGGGGGCGTTGGATTCACCCCTCCACTTT
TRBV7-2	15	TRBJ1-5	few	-	CASSPSGSGVQPQHF	TGTGCCAGCAGCCCGAGTGGGTCGGGAGTTCAGCCCCAGCATTTT
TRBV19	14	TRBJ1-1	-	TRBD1	CASIGTGMNTEAFF	TGTGCCAGTATCGGGACAGGGATGAACACTGAAGCTTTCTTT
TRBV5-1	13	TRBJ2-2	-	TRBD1	CASSFHRGGELFF	TGCGCCAGCAGCTTCCACAGGGGCGGGGAGCTGTTTTTT
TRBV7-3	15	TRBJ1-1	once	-	CASSSEQQGNTEAFF	TGTGCCAGCAGCTCCGAACAACAGGGGAACACTGAAGCTTTCTTT
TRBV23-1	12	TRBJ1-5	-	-	CASTLTDQPQHF	TGCGCCAGCACGTTGACTGATCAGCCCCAGCATTTT
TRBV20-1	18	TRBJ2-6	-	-	CSASHPLGGNSGANVLTF	TGCAGTGCTAGTCACCCCCTCGGGGGAAACTCTGGGGCCAACGTCCTGACTTTC
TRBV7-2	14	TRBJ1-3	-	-	CASSLPTAGNTIYF	TGTGCCAGCAGCTTACCGACAGCAGGAAACACCATATATTTT
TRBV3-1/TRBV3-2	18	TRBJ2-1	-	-	CASSQDSSSTFPYNEQFF	TGTGCCAGCAGCCAAGATAGTAGCTCGACTTTTCCCTACAATGAGCAGTTCTTC